The 28 T cell receptor beta chains in this list originate from one sample, sequenced in a study of blood T cell repertoires in COVID-19. Only in-frame clones appear in the TCRdb table, and some are missing; sequencing was by immunoSEQ multiplex PCR. The sample holds 250,000 to 350,000 clones, more than 85% seen once. Source material: peripheral blood. Source of these receptors: a man aged 25 to 40 with acute or convalescent COVID-19.

The V gene is TRBV7-9, the J gene TRBJ1-5; a possible D gene is TRBD1 (6 bases). V lost 4 bases, J lost 7 bases, and 11 bases lay in between. This CDR3 has 13 amino acids. Germline values: CDR1 SEHNR, CDR2 FQNEAQ (reference sequence). In DNA, the CDR3 is TGTGCCAGCAGCTCGCAGGACAGACAGCCCCAGCATTTT. Translating it yields CASSSQDRQPQHF.

The rearrangement uses TRBV9 and TRBJ1-2, with D hard to call. The germline gives CDR1 SGDLS, CDR2 YYNGEE. V lost 4 bases to trimming and J lost 0 bases, with 13 bases between them. This CDR3 has 15 residues. In DNA, the CDR3 is TGTGCCAGCAGCCCAGGACTGGGGTCTAACTATGGCTACACCTTC. Residues: CASSPGLGSNYGYTF.

This clone was observed a handful of times. The chain has TRBV19 and TRBJ1-1; D not resolved. This CDR3 has 15 amino acids. The germline V and J ends were trimmed by 7 bases and 1 base, with 16 bases remaining between them. Germline lookup yields CDR1 LNHDA and CDR2 SQIVND (reference sequence). The DNA for the CDR3 is TGTGCCAGTACCCGGGGTTTGGGCCGGAACACTGAAGCTTTCTTT. It is translated as CASTRGLGRNTEAFF.

The chain links TRBV7-6 to TRBJ2-5; 9 nucleotides match TRBD1. V shed 5 bases and J 7 bases; nucleotides not matched to a gene: 14. The CDR3 covers 16 residues. Germline CDR1 and CDR2: SGHVS and FNYEAQ. CDR3 nucleotide sequence: TGTGCCAGCAGCCCCGGGACAGGGACCTCTTCAGTGACCCAGTACTTC. This encodes CASSPGTGTSSVTQYF.

This chain links TRBV18 with TRBJ1-4, with D maybe TRBD1 (5 bases). CDR1 and CDR2 (germline): KGHSH, LQKENI. The V gene lost 4 bases and the J gene lost 4 bases, with 7 bases spanning the gap. The CDR3 length is 13 residues. The CDR3 loop reads CASSRQGNEKLFF. The CDR3 DNA reads TGTGCCAGCTCACGTCAGGGTAATGAAAAACTGTTTTTT.

V is TRBV7-8 and J is TRBJ1-1; 9 bases are shared with TRBD1. This CDR3 comprises 15 residues. In germline, CDR1 is SGHVS, CDR2 FQNEAQ. The trim removed 5 bases at V and 7 bases at J, leaving 11 bases unmatched. The CDR3 DNA reads as TGTGCCAGCAGCGCAGAACCGGACAGGGGACTTGAAGCTTTCTTT. This sequence encodes CASSAEPDRGLEAFF.

This chain connects TRBV12-3 or TRBV12-4 to TRBJ1-5; D is unclear. The length of the CDR3 is 13 residues. The germline V and J ends were trimmed by 7 bases and 4 bases, with 11 bases remaining between them. CDR3 region: CASTSTGNQPQHF. DNA of the CDR3: TGTGCCAGCACCTCGACCGGGAATCAGCCCCAGCATTTT.

The table lists this clone with a count of one. The rearrangement joins TRBV7-2 to TRBJ2-7; D possibly corresponds to TRBD2 (6 bases). The CDR3 has 15 amino acids. Germline CDR1 and CDR2: SGHTA and FQGNSA. V was trimmed by 4 bases and J by 4 bases, leaving 17 bases between them. CDR3 amino acids: CASSSPPGLLYEQYF. CDR3 in DNA: TGTGCCAGCAGCTCACCTCCGGGACTCCTTTACGAGCAGTACTTC.

The rearrangement uses TRBV4-1 and TRBJ1-4, with D possibly being TRBD1 (6 bases). V lost 0 bases and J 5 bases, leaving 19 bases between the germline ends. This CDR3 is built from 18 residues. Germline CDR1 MGHRA, CDR2 YSYEKL. As DNA, the CDR3 is TGCGCCAGCAGCCAAGATTCTGGTATGGCAGGGGAGAATGAAAAACTGTTTTTT. It specifies CASSQDSGMAGENEKLFF.

This chain connects TRBV3-1 (or the pseudogene TRBV3-2) to TRBJ1-2, with no clear D. This CDR3 is 13 amino acids long. The germline V and J ends were trimmed by 6 bases and 4 bases, with 12 bases remaining between them. Per germline, CDR1 LGHDT and CDR2 YNNKEL (reference sequence). The CDR3, as DNA: TGTGCCAGCAGAAAAGCGGGTTCCTATGGCTACACCTTC. This encodes CASRKAGSYGYTF.

The chain is built from TRBV18 and TRBJ1-1; D might be TRBD1 (6 bases). V was cut by 8 bases and J by 5 bases, with 15 bases left in between. In germline, CDR1 is KGHSH, CDR2 LQKENI. The CDR3 is made up of 13 amino acids. CDR3 bases: TGTGCCAGCGCCACAGGGAGGGAAACTGAAGCTTTCTTT. It yields the protein CASATGRETEAFF.

V gene TRBV29-1 combines with J gene TRBJ2-5; 7 nucleotides line up with TRBD2. The ends lost 5 bases at V and 5 bases at J; junction bases unmatched: 8. This CDR3 spans 13 amino acids. Germline CDR1 and CDR2: SQVTM and ANQGSEA. In DNA form, the CDR3 reads TGCAGCGTTACCAGCGGGGCTCGGGAGACCCAGTACTTC. Amino acid sequence: CSVTSGARETQYF.

V usage is TRBV10-2 and J usage is TRBJ2-7; D not certain. Germline V CDR1 and CDR2: WSHSY, SAAADI. V lost 4 bases to trimming and J lost 5 bases, with 9 bases between them. This CDR3 region has 12 residues. CDR3 nucleotides: TGCGCCAGCAGTGTGCCACTCAACGAGCAGTACTTC. Translation: CASSVPLNEQYF.

J is TRBJ2-7 and V is TRBV20-1; 8 bases map to TRBD2. From germline, CDR1 is DFQATT and CDR2 SNEGSKA (reference sequence). The CDR3 sequence is 15 residues long. V trimming: 3 bases; J trimming: 5 bases; junction bases outside the gene matches: 12. The CDR3 spells CSASREGLGRNEQYF. The CDR3 DNA reads TGCAGTGCTAGTCGGGAGGGGCTGGGGAGAAACGAGCAGTACTTC.

The chain uses TRBV5-5 and TRBJ1-2; D might be TRBD1 (5 bases). Germline lookup yields CDR1 SGHKS and CDR2 YYEKEE (reference sequence). The CDR3 is made up of 14 amino acids. The V end was cut by 4 bases, the J end by 8 bases, with 18 bases between. Here the CDR3 DNA reads TGTGCCAGCAGCCCTTTGTCCACGGGGGACGGCTACACCTTC. This translates into CASSPLSTGDGYTF.

This clone was counted a few times. The chain has TRBV4-2 and TRBJ2-7; D might be TRBD2 (6 bases). V dropped 0 bases and J dropped 1 base, with 16 bases sitting between them. Germline CDR1 LGHNA, CDR2 YNFKEQ. This CDR3 spans 17 amino acids. CDR3 coding DNA: TGTGCCAGCAGCCAAGATCTTCCTATCGGGGGATCCTACGAGCAGTACTTC. Its translation: CASSQDLPIGGSYEQYF.

Only one count was recorded for this clone. The J gene is TRBJ2-5, the V gene TRBV5-1, with a weak D call TRBD2 (6 bases). This CDR3 region has 14 residues. Trimming removed 2 bases at V and 2 bases at J, with 10 bases between. Germline V gene data show CDR1 as SGHRS and CDR2 as YFSETQ. This chain's CDR3 is CASSLGTFQETQYF. The CDR3 DNA follows: TGCGCCAGCAGCTTAGGGACTTTTCAAGAGACCCAGTACTTC. Supplemented by reference TRBV5-1 and TRBJ2-5, the full variable domain reads KAGVTQTPRYLIKTRGQQVTLSCSPISGHRSVSWYQQTPGQGLQFLFEYFSETQRNKGNFPGRFSGRQFSNSRSEMNVSTLELGDSALYLCASSLGTFQETQYFGPGTRLLVL.

V is TRBV28 and J is TRBJ2-1; 14 nucleotides match TRBD2. Germline V lookup: CDR1 MDHEN, CDR2 SYDVKM. V gave up 3 bases and J gave up 12 bases; unmatched junction bases: 16. The CDR3 runs 18 residues. The CDR3 DNA is TGTGCCAGCAGTTTCGACGCCCCCAGACTAGCGGGAGGGCCCTGGCAGTTCTTC. Residues: CASSFDAPRLAGGPWQFF.

This clone was seen a handful of times. V is TRBV6-4 and J is TRBJ2-1; D gene uncertain. Per the germline V gene, CDR1 is MRHNA and CDR2 is SNTAGT. The CDR3 runs 14 residues. Deletions cut 1 base from V and 9 bases from J, with 13 bases between. The CDR3 spells CASSDWADPIEQFF. The CDR3 nucleotides are TGTGCCAGCAGTGACTGGGCAGACCCAATTGAGCAGTTCTTC.

This clone was recorded once. The V gene is TRBV21-1, the J gene TRBJ2-1; no check of the table's D call, TRBD2, against the DNA was made. TRBV21-1 is a pseudogene locus. CDR3 length: 15 residues. For the CDR3, the DNA is TGTGCCAGCAGCAGGAGCGGGGGACGATACAATGAGCAGTTCTTC. Encoded protein: CASSRSGGRYNEQFF.

In the case of this clone: Other DNA sequences of this sample code for an identical CDR3. This chain joins TRBV10-3 and TRBJ1-2; no clear D. Germline V gene sequence: CDR1 ENHRY, CDR2 SYGVKD. There are 14 residues in the CDR3. Trimming left V 0 bases short and J 2 bases short, with 7 bases between. The CDR3 is CAISESPGNYGYTF. The CDR3 nucleotides read TGTGCCATCAGTGAGTCGCCGGGAAACTATGGCTACACCTTC.

The gene calls are TRBV19 and TRBJ1-6; D not resolved. CDR1 and CDR2 (germline): LNHDA, SQIVND (reference sequence). The germline V and J ends were trimmed by 5 bases and 5 bases, with 13 bases remaining between them. This CDR3 has 15 residues. The DNA for the CDR3 is TGTGCCAGTAGTCTGCTTGTCAGTCATAATTCACCCCTCCACTTT. Protein sequence: CASSLLVSHNSPLHF.

The V gene is TRBV5-5, the J gene TRBJ2-3; TRBD2 matches 7 bases. Germline trimming cut 4 bases from V and 6 bases from J; bases unmatched to any gene: 8. The CDR3 runs 14 residues. The V gene's germline CDR1 is SGHKS and CDR2 YYEKEE (reference sequence). The CDR3 protein is CASSPRTSSDTQYF. CDR3 DNA sequence: TGTGCCAGCAGCCCCCGGACTAGTTCCGATACGCAGTATTTT.

The chain carries TRBV5-8 and TRBJ1-1; 10 bases line up with TRBD1. After removal of 7 bases from V and 6 bases from J, the junction contained 6 bases not matched to a gene. Germline-derived CDR1 and CDR2 are SGHTS and YDEGEE. This CDR3 is built from 13 residues. CDR3 DNA: TGTGCCAGCCCCGGGACAGGGGTTTCTGAAGCTTTCTTT. Translating it yields CASPGTGVSEAFF.

The J gene is TRBJ1-1, the V gene TRBV28; unclear D gene. V was clipped by 1 base and J by 5 bases, with 5 bases between them. The CDR3 is 12 amino acids. Germline V gene data show CDR1 as MDHEN and CDR2 as SYDVKM. The CDR3 reads CASSLLVTEAFF. CDR3 coding DNA: TGTGCCAGCAGTTTATTAGTGACTGAAGCTTTCTTT.

The V call is TRBV10-3, the J call TRBJ2-7; 7 positions agree with TRBD1. J gave up 1 base and V 0 bases, and 3 bases lay outside the gene matches. The CDR3 runs 15 residues. The germline V gene encodes CDR1 ENHRY and CDR2 SYGVKD. Written as DNA, the CDR3 is TGTGCCATCAGTGAGTCAGGGACAGAGTCCTACGAGCAGTACTTC. It codes for CAISESGTESYEQYF.

V is TRBV28 and J is TRBJ1-2, with D possibly matching TRBD1 (6 bases). There are 13 residues in the CDR3. The germline V gene has CDR1 MDHEN and CDR2 SYDVKM. The V gene lost 11 bases and the J gene lost 7 bases, with 20 bases spanning the gap. The CDR3, as DNA: TGTGCCTTGGAAAGATGGGGGCAGAGTGGCTACACCTTC. Translated, it gives CALERWGQSGYTF.

The genes are TRBV6-5 and TRBJ1-2; the match to TRBD1 covers 8 bases. J gave up 7 bases and V 5 bases, and 3 bases lay outside the gene matches. Germline CDR1 reads MNHEY; CDR2 reads SVGAGI. This CDR3 contains 12 residues. For the CDR3, the DNA is TGTGCCAGCAGTCGGACAGGGTTTGGCTACACCTTC. Translating gives CASSRTGFGYTF.